Listed below are T cell receptor beta chains from one sample, sequenced in a study of cytomegalovirus exposure and HLA in healthy donors. Sequenced by immunoSEQ multiplex PCR; TCRdb stores in-frame clones only, minus some. Of 120,000 to 150,000 clones detected, 65% to 85% appear once; the ten largest clones hold roughly 3.4%. Material: PBMCs. The source is a male donor in good health and CMV-seronegative. Each CDR3 is given with its conserved first and last residue. D genes are given only for firm matches. Rows give clone size only sometimes, using once, few, many, or a class for an expanded clone.

size	V	J	D	CDR3	DNA
.	TRBV19	TRBJ2-1	TRBD1	CASSIVSTGSNEQFF	TGTGCCAGTAGTATAGTCTCGACAGGGTCGAATGAGCAGTTCTTC
.	TRBV5-8	TRBJ1-1	TRBD1	CASNLAGTGGEEAFF	TGTGCCAGCAACTTAGCCGGGACAGGAGGCGAGGAAGCTTTCTTT
.	TRBV15	TRBJ2-1	TRBD1	CATSRLGRTGDYNEQFF	TGTGCCACCAGCAGATTGGGCAGGACAGGGGATTACAATGAGCAGTTCTTC
once	TRBV2	TRBJ1-2	.	CASRVRGTVNYGYTF	TGTGCCAGCAGAGTCCGGGGGACGGTGAACTATGGCTACACCTTC
.	TRBV9	TRBJ1-1	TRBD1	CASNRQGDTEAFF	TGTGCCAGCAACCGACAGGGTGACACTGAAGCTTTCTTT
once	TRBV28	TRBJ1-5	.	CASTVGENQPQHF	TGTGCCAGCACGGTGGGAGAAAATCAGCCCCAGCATTTT
.	TRBV5-8	TRBJ2-4	TRBD1	CASSLGTGVAKNIQYF	TGTGCCAGCAGCTTGGGCACAGGGGTAGCCAAAAACATTCAGTACTTC
.	TRBV6-1	TRBJ2-7	TRBD1	CASSESPGQPYEQYF	TGTGCCAGCAGTGAATCCCCGGGACAGCCCTACGAGCAGTACTTC
once	TRBV28	TRBJ1-4	.	CASSLSAAGVEKLFF	TGTGCCAGCAGTTTATCGGCGGCAGGGGTCGAAAAACTGTTTTTT
.	TRBV28	TRBJ2-1	.	CASSFGATYNEQFF	TGTGCCAGCAGTTTTGGAGCCACCTACAATGAGCAGTTCTTC
.	TRBV19	TRBJ2-7	TRBD1	CASSRDRGAYEQYF	TGTGCCAGTAGTCGGGACAGGGGAGCCTACGAGCAGTACTTC
.	TRBV6-5	TRBJ1-2	TRBD1	CASSSPTGNGYTF	TGTGCCAGCAGTTCCCCGACAGGGAATGGCTACACCTTC
.	TRBV5-1	TRBJ2-3	.	CASSFSPDTQYF	TGCGCCAGCAGCTTCTCTCCGGATACGCAGTATTTT
once	TRBV7-9	TRBJ2-7	.	CSSSPLLYEQYF	TGTTCCAGCAGCCCACTTCTTTACGAGCAGTACTTC
.	TRBV6-5	TRBJ1-4	.	CASSYSLIEKLFF	TGTGCCAGCAGTTACTCCCTAATTGAAAAACTGTTTTTT
.	TRBV28	TRBJ2-7	TRBD2	CASSPALAGGYEQYF	TGTGCCAGCAGTCCAGCACTAGCGGGGGGCTACGAGCAGTACTTC
.	TRBV7-9	TRBJ2-7	TRBD1	CASSLASGGEQYF	TGTGCCAGCAGCTTAGCGTCAGGGGGCGAGCAGTACTTC
.	TRBV7-3	TRBJ2-5	TRBD1	CASSIAGGRETQYF	TGTGCCAGCAGCATCGCAGGGGGCCGGGAGACCCAGTACTTC
.	TRBV19	TRBJ2-6	.	CASKVQSGANVLTF	TGTGCCAGTAAAGTCCAGTCCGGGGCCAACGTCCTGACTTTC
few	TRBV27	TRBJ2-1	.	CASSPRAYNEQFF	TGTGCCAGCAGTCCCCGGGCCTACAATGAGCAGTTCTTC
.	TRBV6-6	TRBJ1-1	.	CASSYSYTEAFF	TGTGCCAGCAGTTATTCTTACACTGAAGCTTTCTTT
.	TRBV11-2	TRBJ2-3	.	CASKGGWEDTQYF	TGTGCCAGCAAAGGGGGTTGGGAAGATACGCAGTATTTT
.	TRBV15	TRBJ1-3	TRBD1	CATSDGTGILFSGNTIYF	TGTGCCACCAGCGACGGGACAGGGATCCTCTTCTCTGGAAACACCATATATTTT
.	TRBV4-2	TRBJ2-7	TRBD1	CASSQDAGTGDNEQYF	TGTGCCAGCAGCCAAGACGCCGGGACAGGGGATAACGAGCAGTACTTC
few	TRBV7-6	TRBJ2-5	.	CASSPRWDQETQYF	TGTGCCAGCAGCCCGCGGTGGGACCAAGAGACCCAGTACTTC
once	TRBV9	TRBJ1-4	TRBD1	CASIRSGQGATNEKLFF	TGTGCCAGCATCCGCTCCGGACAGGGTGCAACTAATGAAAAACTGTTTTTT
.	TRBV27	TRBJ2-1	TRBD1	CASSTTGGPYNEQFF	TGTGCCAGCAGTACGACAGGGGGACCCTACAATGAGCAGTTCTTC
.	TRBV6-1	TRBJ2-2	TRBD2	CATSNTRGAGELFF	TGTGCCACCTCTAATACCCGGGGGGCCGGGGAGCTGTTTTTT
.	TRBV2	TRBJ2-5	TRBD2	CASKPERDATQYF	TGTGCCAGCAAACCCGAGCGGGACGCGACCCAGTACTTC
once	TRBV5-1	TRBJ2-5	TRBD1	CASSFVARGLGETQYF	TGCGCCAGCAGCTTCGTTGCTAGGGGGCTCGGGGAGACCCAGTACTTC
.	TRBV19	TRBJ2-5	.	CASSISGVYETQYF	TGTGCCAGTAGTATATCAGGGGTCTACGAGACCCAGTACTTC
.	TRBV5-4	TRBJ2-1	.	CASSSPIGASSYNEQFF	TGTGCCAGCAGCTCCCCGATCGGAGCTAGCTCCTACAATGAGCAGTTCTTC
.	TRBV5-5	TRBJ2-2	TRBD2	CASSPDSGSSWTGELFF	TGTGCCAGCAGCCCGGATAGCGGGAGTAGTTGGACCGGGGAGCTGTTTTTT
.	TRBV5-1	TRBJ1-5	.	CASSLAGGQPQHF	TGCGCCAGCAGCTTGGCGGGAGGCCAGCCCCAGCATTTT
.	TRBV27	TRBJ1-5	.	CASSKGVNNQPQHF	TGTGCCAGCAGTAAAGGGGTTAACAATCAGCCCCAGCATTTT
once	TRBV7-9	TRBJ1-2	TRBD1	CASSPRDRDGYTF	TGTGCCAGCAGTCCCCGGGACAGGGATGGCTACACCTTC
.	TRBV7-9	TRBJ2-3	.	CASSLRGGFVTDTQYF	TGTGCCAGCAGCTTAAGGGGGGGGTTTGTCACAGATACGCAGTATTTT
.	TRBV13	TRBJ2-7	.	CASSLGGPGEQYF	TGTGCCAGCAGCTTAGGTGGGCCGGGGGAGCAGTACTTC
.	TRBV28	TRBJ2-1	TRBD1	CASSYVDRLSYEQFF	TGTGCCAGCAGTTATGTGGACAGGTTAAGCTATGAGCAGTTCTTC
.	TRBV18	TRBJ1-3	.	CASSPSGIRSGNTIYF	TGTGCCAGCTCACCCTCGGGGATACGCTCTGGAAACACCATATATTTT
.	TRBV6-5	TRBJ2-2	TRBD2	CASSYAGTSANGELFF	TGTGCCAGCAGTTACGCCGGGACTAGCGCAAACGGGGAGCTGTTTTTT
.	TRBV5-1	TRBJ1-1	.	CASATLEGTTEAFF	TGCGCCAGCGCAACCCTGGAGGGTACCACTGAAGCTTTCTTT
.	TRBV9	TRBJ1-1	.	CASSVVAANTEAFF	TGTGCCAGCAGCGTAGTGGCGGCAAACACTGAAGCTTTCTTT
.	TRBV18	TRBJ2-1	.	CASSPSPVTNEQFF	TGTGCCAGCTCACCATCCCCGGTCACCAATGAGCAGTTCTTC
.	TRBV5-1	TRBJ2-7	.	CASSLVPAAYEQYF	TGCGCCAGCAGCTTGGTGCCGGCGGCCTACGAGCAGTACTTC
few	TRBV7-6	TRBJ1-3	.	CASSLDLGGRGNTIYF	TGTGCCAGCAGCTTAGATCTCGGGGGGCGCGGAAACACCATATATTTT
.	TRBV5-4	TRBJ1-1	TRBD1	CASSPGQGLNTEAFF	TGTGCCAGCAGCCCGGGACAGGGATTGAACACTGAAGCTTTCTTT
.	TRBV6-4	TRBJ2-6	TRBD1	CASSESGQGASGANVLTF	TGTGCCAGCAGTGAAAGTGGGCAGGGGGCGTCGGGGGCCAACGTCCTGACTTTC
.	TRBV7-9	TRBJ1-2	.	CASSLGTWGYTF	TGTGCCAGCAGCCTCGGGACTTGGGGCTACACCTTC